These T cell receptor beta chains were read from a single sample in a study of blood T cell repertoires in COVID-19. Profiled with immunoSEQ multiplex PCR; TCRdb holds only in-frame clones, not every one. The sample contains about 42,000 clones, about 70% of which appear only once. Sequenced: peripheral blood. The receptors were sampled from a man between 65 and 85 years old with active or convalescent COVID-19. Each CDR3 is given with its conserved first and last residue. A D gene is named only where the DNA matches it firmly. Expanded clones get a size class; other rows say once, few or many, or leave the size out.

j_call,v_call,d_call,clone_size,cdr3_aa,cdr3_nt
TRBJ1-2,TRBV6-1,TRBD1,.,CATRQGSNYGYTF,TGTGCCACCCGACAGGGGTCTAACTATGGCTACACCTTC
TRBJ1-4,TRBV19,.,.,CASSISATNEKLFF,TGTGCCAGTAGTATTAGTGCAACTAATGAAAAACTGTTTTTT
TRBJ1-1,TRBV2,.,.,CASSSPGGQMVAFF,TGTGCCAGCAGTTCCCCCGGGGGGCAAATGGTAGCTTTCTTT
TRBJ1-2,TRBV7-2,.,.,CASSFNQGPMRGYTF,TGTGCCAGCAGCTTCAATCAGGGCCCTATGAGAGGCTACACCTTC
TRBJ2-1,TRBV5-4,TRBD1,once,CASSLYRGRAVNEQFF,TGTGCCAGCAGCTTGTACAGGGGTCGGGCCGTCAATGAGCAGTTCTTC
TRBJ2-5,TRBV11-3,.,.,CASSLGQQETQYF,TGTGCCAGCAGCTTAGGACAACAAGAGACCCAGTACTTC
TRBJ2-7,TRBV5-1,.,.,CASSSTGTYEQYF,TGCGCCAGCAGCTCTACCGGGACCTACGAGCAGTACTTC
TRBJ2-2,TRBV30,.,.,CAWGPGNTGELFF,TGTGCCTGGGGACCGGGGAACACCGGGGAGCTGTTTTTT
TRBJ1-2,TRBV6-1,.,.,CASSETGTNYGYTF,TGTGCCAGCAGTGAGACAGGAACTAACTATGGCTACACCTTC
TRBJ2-7,TRBV2,.,once,CASSEFFLSYEQYF,TGTGCCAGCAGTGAATTCTTTTTGAGCTACGAGCAGTACTTC
TRBJ2-7,TRBV11-1,TRBD1,.,CASSLALGQPYEQYF,TGTGCCAGCAGCTTAGCACTGGGACAGCCTTACGAGCAGTACTTC
TRBJ2-1,TRBV29-1,TRBD2,few,CSVEAGGNNEQFF,TGCAGCGTTGAAGCGGGGGGGAACAATGAGCAGTTCTTC
TRBJ2-3,TRBV4-2,TRBD2,.,CASSQGQWSSGEASAQYF,TGTGCCAGCAGCCAAGGACAGTGGTCCAGCGGGGAGGCCTCTGCGCAGTATTTT
TRBJ1-2,TRBV28,TRBD1,.,CATETGVGYTF,TGTGCCACCGAGACAGGGGTGGGCTACACCTTC
TRBJ2-3,TRBV5-6,TRBD2,.,CASSVTGGGTDTQYF,TGTGCCAGCAGCGTCACGGGGGGTGGCACAGATACGCAGTATTTT
TRBJ2-5,TRBV3-1/TRBV3-2,TRBD2,.,CASSNAAGQETQYF,TGTGCCAGCAGTAATGCAGCGGGGCAAGAGACCCAGTACTTC
TRBJ2-3,TRBV28,.,.,CASSGTGTDTQYF,TGTGCCAGCAGTGGCACAGGCACAGATACGCAGTATTTT
TRBJ1-1,TRBV28,.,.,CASSLNKGGSAEAFF,TGTGCCAGCAGTTTAAATAAGGGGGGGAGCGCTGAAGCTTTCTTT
TRBJ1-6,TRBV6-5,.,.,CASTREPRSPLHF,TGTGCCAGCACACGGGAGCCCCGTTCACCCCTCCACTTT
TRBJ1-2,TRBV12-3/TRBV12-4,.,.,CASSPAPRGYTF,TGTGCCAGCAGCCCCGCGCCGAGGGGCTACACCTTC
TRBJ1-6,TRBV6-5,TRBD1,large,CASSTGQKNSPLHF,TGTGCCAGCAGTACGGGACAGAAGAATTCACCCCTCCACTTT
TRBJ1-2,TRBV20-1,.,.,CSARTGNGYTF,TGCAGTGCTAGAACGGGGAATGGCTACACCTTC
TRBJ1-1,TRBV12-3/TRBV12-4,.,.,CASTPTATEAFF,TGTGCCAGCACCCCGACAGCTACTGAAGCTTTCTTT
TRBJ2-7,TRBV28,.,.,CASMVDSPPYEQYF,TGTGCCAGCATGGTCGACAGTCCCCCCTACGAGCAGTACTTC
TRBJ1-6,TRBV7-2,.,once,CASSATGGPYNSPLHF,TGTGCCAGCAGCGCCACCGGGGGGCCCTATAATTCACCCCTCCACTTT
TRBJ2-6,TRBV5-8,.,.,CASSPGEANVLTF,TGTGCCAGCAGTCCCGGTGAGGCCAACGTCCTGACTTTC
TRBJ1-6,TRBV5-5,TRBD1,.,CASSFGQGRGSYNSPLHF,TGTGCCAGCAGTTTCGGACAGGGAAGAGGGTCCTATAATTCACCCCTCCACTTT
TRBJ2-1,TRBV7-2,.,.,CASSLQGLGGDEQFF,TGTGCCAGCAGCTTACAGGGACTAGGGGGCGATGAGCAGTTCTTC
TRBJ2-2,TRBV4-1,.,.,CASSQDRGTGELFF,TGCGCCAGCAGCCAAGATCGAGGTACCGGGGAGCTGTTTTTT
TRBJ1-1,TRBV29-1,TRBD1,.,CSGLGTGGRDEAFF,TGCAGCGGCCTCGGTACAGGGGGTCGGGATGAAGCTTTCTTT
TRBJ2-2,TRBV5-1,TRBD2,few,CASHSGGATGELFF,TGCGCCAGCCATAGCGGGGGAGCCACCGGGGAGCTGTTTTTT
TRBJ2-5,TRBV5-6,TRBD2,.,CASSLMWRGAYQETQYF,TGTGCCAGCAGCCTCATGTGGCGGGGGGCCTACCAGGAGACCCAGTACTTC
TRBJ2-5,TRBV19,TRBD2,.,CASSIVEAGDKETQYF,TGTGCCAGTAGTATAGTTGAAGCGGGGGATAAAGAGACCCAGTACTTC
TRBJ2-2,TRBV11-3,TRBD2,.,CASTSSGALTGELFF,TGTGCCAGCACCTCAAGCGGGGCCCTCACCGGGGAGCTGTTTTTT
TRBJ1-2,TRBV5-1,.,once,CASSSTGSGGNYGYTF,TGCGCCAGCAGCTCTACAGGGAGCGGGGGAAACTATGGCTACACCTTC
TRBJ2-7,TRBV19,.,.,CASRQIDSYEQYF,TGTGCCAGTAGGCAGATCGACTCCTACGAGCAGTACTTC
TRBJ1-1,TRBV6-5,.,few,CASSEDTEAFF,TGTGCCAGCAGCGAGGACACTGAAGCTTTCTTT
TRBJ2-5,TRBV5-1,TRBD2,.,CASSSSGRYQETQYF,TGCGCCAGCAGCTCATCCGGGAGGTACCAAGAGACCCAGTACTTC
TRBJ1-3,TRBV6-5,.,.,CASSPATQPGNTIYF,TGTGCCAGCAGTCCGGCGACACAGCCTGGAAACACCATATATTTT
TRBJ1-6,TRBV5-1,TRBD1,.,CASSFQGQGLGNSPLHF,TGCGCCAGCAGCTTTCAGGGACAGGGACTAGGGAATTCACCCCTCCACTTT
TRBJ1-4,TRBV6-5,TRBD1,.,CASRGTVNEKLFF,TGTGCCAGCAGGGGGACAGTTAATGAAAAACTGTTTTTT
TRBJ1-3,TRBV9,.,.,CASSVAGNGNTIYF,TGTGCCAGCAGCGTAGCAGGAAACGGAAACACCATATATTTT
TRBJ2-3,TRBV28,.,once,CASSLSSTDTQYF,TGTGCCAGCAGTTTATCTAGCACAGATACGCAGTATTTT
TRBJ2-7,TRBV7-9,TRBD1,.,CASSASGTVYEQYF,TGTGCCAGCAGCGCCTCCGGGACAGTCTACGAGCAGTACTTC
TRBJ1-1,TRBV12-3/TRBV12-4,TRBD1,few,CASKETGGLEAFF,TGTGCCAGCAAGGAAACAGGGGGCCTGGAAGCTTTCTTT
TRBJ2-1,TRBV27,TRBD2,.,CASSLAGGVNNEQFF,TGTGCCAGCAGCTTAGCGGGGGGGGTAAACAATGAGCAGTTCTTC
TRBJ1-3,TRBV28,TRBD1,.,CASNRGSSGNTIYF,TGTGCCAGCAACAGGGGTAGCTCTGGAAACACCATATATTTT
TRBJ1-2,TRBV25-1,.,.,CASSAKTGYTF,TGTGCCAGCAGTGCTAAGACAGGCTACACCTTC
TRBJ1-5,TRBV4-1,TRBD1,.,CASSQSTGSVQPQHF,TGCGCCAGCAGCCAATCGACAGGGTCGGTTCAGCCCCAGCATTTT
TRBJ1-2,TRBV11-3,TRBD1,.,CASSLKRTGNNYGYTF,TGTGCCAGCAGCTTGAAACGGACAGGGAATAACTATGGCTACACCTTC
TRBJ2-1,TRBV3-1/TRBV3-2,.,.,CASSQRINNEQFF,TGTGCCAGCAGCCAGAGGATAAACAATGAGCAGTTCTTC